These T cell receptor beta chains were read from a single sample in a study of PD-1 blockade in classical Hodgkin lymphoma. Repertoires were generated with immunoSEQ multiplex PCR, while TCRdb's copy carries only in-frame clones and drops some. The sample consists of tens of thousands of clones, roughly 89% of them appearing once. Specimen: peripheral blood mononuclear cells (PBMCs), collected before the second cycle of nivolumab. These receptor sequences come from a human donor with classical Hodgkin lymphoma. CDR3s include the opening cysteine and the closing phenylalanine or tryptophan. D genes are given only for firm matches. Clone size is given for some rows only: seen once, a few or many times, or a class if the clone is expanded.

D: .; J: TRBJ2-1; size: .; V: TRBV19; DNA: TGTGCCAGTTCCATCCAAGGGTATAATGAGCAGTTCTTC; CDR3: CASSIQGYNEQFF
D: .; J: TRBJ2-7; size: .; V: TRBV21-1; DNA: TGTGCCAGCAGCGCCCCAGTGGACACAATCTACGAGCAGTACTTC; CDR3: CASSAPVDTIYEQYF
D: .; J: TRBJ2-2; size: .; V: TRBV6-1; DNA: TGTGCCAGCAGTGAGACCAGTTGGGAGCTGTTTTTT; CDR3: CASSETSWELFF
D: TRBD1; J: TRBJ1-2; size: .; V: TRBV18; DNA: TGTGCCAGCTCACCTGGGACAGGCCCGGTCTATGGCTACACCTTC; CDR3: CASSPGTGPVYGYTF
D: .; J: TRBJ2-1; size: .; V: TRBV21-1; DNA: TGTGCCAGCAGCAATCTGAGTATAGGGGAGGGATACAATGAGCAGTTCTTC; CDR3: CASSNLSIGEGYNEQFF
D: TRBD2; J: TRBJ2-1; size: once; V: TRBV19; DNA: TGTGCCAGTAGCCCGTCACGGACTAGCGGGAGTGTTGAGCAGTTCTTC; CDR3: CASSPSRTSGSVEQFF
D: .; J: TRBJ2-2; size: .; V: TRBV11-2; DNA: TGTGCCAGCAGCTTACTTTCGCCCCCCGGGGAGCTGTTTTTT; CDR3: CASSLLSPPGELFF
D: TRBD1; J: TRBJ2-7; size: .; V: TRBV27; DNA: TGTGCCAGCAGTTTAACAGGGGTGGCCTACGAGCAGTACTTC; CDR3: CASSLTGVAYEQYF
D: TRBD2; J: TRBJ2-1; size: .; V: TRBV27; DNA: TGTGCCAGCAGTTCCCCCAGGGGGGCTACTAGCGGGGTATCCTACAATGAGCAGTTCTTC; CDR3: CASSSPRGATSGVSYNEQFF
D: .; J: TRBJ2-7; size: .; V: TRBV7-9; DNA: TGTGCCAGCAGCTTAGTGGGCAGGGTCATAACCTACGAGCAGTACTTC; CDR3: CASSLVGRVITYEQYF
D: .; J: TRBJ1-2; size: .; V: TRBV10-2; DNA: TGCGCCAGCAGTGCCTCAGGGACCAATGGCTACACCTTC; CDR3: CASSASGTNGYTF
D: .; J: TRBJ2-3; size: .; V: TRBV13; DNA: TGTGCCAGCAGCTTAAAGGAAACAGATACGCAGTATTTT; CDR3: CASSLKETDTQYF
D: .; J: TRBJ2-3; size: .; V: TRBV18; DNA: TGTGCCAGCTCACCATCTGACAACACAGATACGCAGTATTTT; CDR3: CASSPSDNTDTQYF
D: .; J: TRBJ2-3; size: .; V: TRBV25-1; DNA: TGTGCCAGCAGTGAATCTGGTTGGGGAATCCTTACAGATACGCAGTATTTT; CDR3: CASSESGWGILTDTQYF
D: .; J: TRBJ2-7; size: .; V: TRBV6-6; DNA: TGTGCCAGCAGACACGACAGCTCCTACGAGCAGTACTTC; CDR3: CASRHDSSYEQYF
D: TRBD1; J: TRBJ2-5; size: .; V: TRBV6-6; DNA: TGTGCCAGCAGGGGACAGGGGGCGGTCAGAGAGACCCAGTACTTC; CDR3: CASRGQGAVRETQYF
D: .; J: TRBJ1-5; size: .; V: TRBV5-1; DNA: TGCGCCAGCAGCGCCGACGGGAGCAATCAGCCCCAGCATTTT; CDR3: CASSADGSNQPQHF
D: TRBD2; J: TRBJ2-3; size: once; V: TRBV14; DNA: TGTGCCAGCAGCCTCGGACTAGCGCGGACAGATACGCAGTATTTT; CDR3: CASSLGLARTDTQYF
D: .; J: TRBJ2-3; size: .; V: TRBV7-9; DNA: TGTGCCAGCAGCCCCAATCACCCGCCTAGAGATACGCAGTATTTT; CDR3: CASSPNHPPRDTQYF
D: .; J: TRBJ2-3; size: .; V: TRBV6-4; DNA: TGTGCCAGCAGTGACGAACTGATGCCACACACAGATACGCAGTATTTT; CDR3: CASSDELMPHTDTQYF